This TCR beta chain was sequenced in a study of cytomegalovirus exposure and HLA in healthy donors. The CDR3 contains 21 residues. Trimming took 4 bases from V and 3 from J; bases not matched to a gene: 24. In germline, CDR1 is LGHNA, CDR2 YNFKEQ. With 60 Vbeta and 13 Jbeta primers, the PCR was carried out. Repertoires were generated with immunoSEQ multiplex PCR, while TCRdb's copy carries only in-frame clones and drops some. The data hold 85,000 to 100,000 clones, with roughly four fifths observed a single time. The sample comprised PBMCs. The TCR sequence derives from a human donor in good health. This rearrangement joins TRBV4-2 to TRBJ1-2, with 9 bases identical to TRBD1. The CDR3 coding sequence is TGTGCCAGCAGCCCCCGTACCGGGACAGGGAGCGGGATGGGTATTTACTATGGCTACACCTTC. It is translated as CASSPRTGTGSGMGIYYGYTF.